This T cell receptor (beta chain) derives from a study of blood T cell repertoires in COVID-19. CDR3 length: 12 residues. With 4 bases removed from V and 10 bases from J, the gap between germline ends came to 11 bases. Here immunoSEQ multiplex PCR was the method, and the copy in TCRdb shows in-frame clones only, minus some. The table has more than 200,000 clones, less than 90% seen once. Sample: peripheral blood. The receptor was isolated from a man aged 25-45 years with active or convalescent COVID-19. This chain joins TRBV12-3 or TRBV12-4 and TRBJ1-5; D gene uncertain. Here the CDR3 reads CASSYRGSPQHF. For the CDR3, the DNA is TGTGCCAGCAGTTATCGAGGGAGTCCCCAGCATTTT.